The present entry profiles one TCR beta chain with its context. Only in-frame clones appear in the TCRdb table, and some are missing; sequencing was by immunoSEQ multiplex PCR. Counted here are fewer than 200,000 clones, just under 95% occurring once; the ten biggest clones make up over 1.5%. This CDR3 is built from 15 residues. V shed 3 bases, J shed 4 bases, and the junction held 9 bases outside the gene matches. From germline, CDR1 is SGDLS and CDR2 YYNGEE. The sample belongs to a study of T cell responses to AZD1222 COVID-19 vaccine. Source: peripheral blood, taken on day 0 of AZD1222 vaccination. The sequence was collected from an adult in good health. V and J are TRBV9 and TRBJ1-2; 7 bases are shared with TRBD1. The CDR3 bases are TGTGCCAGCAGCGCCGACCCGACAGGGCTCTATGGCTACACCTTC. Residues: CASSADPTGLYGYTF. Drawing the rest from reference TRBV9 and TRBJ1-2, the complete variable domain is DSGVTQTPKHLITATGQRVTLRCSPRSGDLSVYWYQQSLDQGLQFLIQYYNGEERAKGNILERFSAQQFPDLHSELNLSSLELGDSALYFCASSADPTGLYGYTFGSGTRLTVV.